The 9 T cell receptor beta chains below all came from one sample that was sequenced in a study of cytomegalovirus exposure and HLA in healthy donors (dated by TCRdb to about 2017). The library was obtained by the immunoSEQ multiplex PCR assay. TCRdb carries this immuneACCESS record with in-frame sequences only. Its versions omit some clonotypes, under half of them owing to an unresolved V gene in the studies checked, with the rest unexplained. A total of approximately 97,000 clones appear in this sample, about 93% of them only once. The top ten hold around 1.2% of the sample. The sequenced sample was PBMCs. The receptors derive from a woman in her twenties or thirties in good health and CMV-seropositive.

V usage is TRBV15 and J usage is TRBJ1-5; no clear D. Trimming took 6 bases from V and 0 from J, leaving 3 bases between them. The CDR3 has 12 amino acids. Germline values: CDR1 LNHNV, CDR2 YYDKDF (reference sequence). The CDR3 sequence is CATSHSNQPQHF. The CDR3 DNA sequence: TGTGCCACCAGTCATAGCAATCAGCCCCAGCATTTT. Variable domain in full (rest from reference TRBV15 and TRBJ1-5): DAMVIQNPRYQVTQFGKPVTLSCSQTLNHNVMYWYQQKSSQAPKLLFHYYDKDFNNEADTPDNFQSRRPNTSFCFLDIRSPGLGDTAMYLCATSHSNQPQHFGDGTRLSIL.

The chain is built from TRBV27 and TRBJ2-7; 8 bases map to TRBD1. Trimming at V came to 4 bases and at J to 2 bases, leaving 7 bases not matched to a gene. The CDR3 has 15 amino acids. Per the germline V gene, CDR1 is MNHEY and CDR2 is SMNVEV (reference sequence). DNA of the CDR3: TGTGCCAGCAGTTCGGCCTGGACAGGGACCTACGAGCAGTACTTC. This codes for CASSSAWTGTYEQYF.

V and J are TRBV10-2 and TRBJ2-1; tentatively, D is TRBD2 (5 bases). The CDR3 consists of 15 residues. V lost 5 bases to trimming and J lost 1 base, with 12 bases between them. Germline lookup yields CDR1 WSHSY and CDR2 SAAADI. The CDR3 DNA sequence: TGCGCCAGCAGTCTGACGGGGAATTCCTACAATGAGCAGTTCTTC. Translation: CASSLTGNSYNEQFF.

The chain links TRBV18 to TRBJ2-2; 7 positions match TRBD1. V lost 2 bases and J lost 4; bases outside the gene matches: 7. The CDR3 consists of 16 residues. Germline CDR1 KGHSH, CDR2 LQKENI. DNA of the CDR3: TGTGCCAGCTCACCAACGAGACAGGGAAGCACCGGGGAGCTGTTTTTT. It encodes CASSPTRQGSTGELFF.

The rearrangement uses TRBV7-9 and TRBJ2-1; D is possibly TRBD1 (5 bases). The V gene lost 5 bases and the J gene lost 4 bases, with 12 bases spanning the gap. The CDR3 loop spans 14 amino acids. Germline CDR1 is SEHNR and CDR2 is FQNEAQ (reference sequence). The DNA for the CDR3 is TGTGCCAGCAGCGCGTCGACAGTATACAATGAGCAGTTCTTC. Its translation: CASSASTVYNEQFF.

This clone was counted a single time. The chain carries TRBV21-1 and TRBJ2-1; no check of the table's D call, TRBD2, against the DNA was made. TRBV21-1 is a pseudogene locus. The CDR3 contains 18 residues. Written as DNA, the CDR3 is TGTGCCAGCGGGGACCCGAAGGGTTCTAGCGGGAGTCTCTATGAGCAGTTCTTC. It is translated as CASGDPKGSSGSLYEQFF.

This clone showed up just once. The chain is built from TRBV7-6 and TRBJ2-5, with D possibly being TRBD2 (6 bases). The CDR3 is 15 residues long. V lost 1 base and J 5 bases, leaving 14 bases between the germline ends. CDR1 is SGHVS, CDR2 FNYEAQ, per germline. Written as DNA, the CDR3 is TGTGCCAGCAGCTTAGTTGGTAGTCGGGGGGAGACCCAGTACTTC. It codes for CASSLVGSRGETQYF.

This rearrangement joins TRBV19 to TRBJ2-5; possible D gene TRBD2, 6 bases. This CDR3 is 13 amino acids long. CDR1 and CDR2 from the germline V gene are LNHDA and SQIVND (reference sequence). With 5 bases removed from V and 4 bases from J, the gap between germline ends came to 11 bases. The chain's CDR3 is CASSPRDSETQYF. The CDR3 bases are TGTGCCAGTAGTCCGCGGGACTCAGAGACCCAGTACTTC.

This clone has only a few counts. This CDR3 is CASSARTEQYF. In DNA form, the CDR3 reads TGCGCCAGCAGCGCGAGAACGGAGCAGTACTTC. The chain joins TRBV5-1 to TRBJ2-7; D gene ambiguous. Trimming took off 4 bases at V and 7 bases at J, with 9 bases between the two ends. The CDR3 sequence is 11 residues long. The germline CDR1 and CDR2 sequences are SGHRS and YFSETQ. Filled out from reference TRBV5-1 and TRBJ2-7, the complete variable domain reads KAGVTQTPRYLIKTRGQQVTLSCSPISGHRSVSWYQQTPGQGLQFLFEYFSETQRNKGNFPGRFSGRQFSNSRSEMNVSTLELGDSALYLCASSARTEQYFGPGTRLTVT.